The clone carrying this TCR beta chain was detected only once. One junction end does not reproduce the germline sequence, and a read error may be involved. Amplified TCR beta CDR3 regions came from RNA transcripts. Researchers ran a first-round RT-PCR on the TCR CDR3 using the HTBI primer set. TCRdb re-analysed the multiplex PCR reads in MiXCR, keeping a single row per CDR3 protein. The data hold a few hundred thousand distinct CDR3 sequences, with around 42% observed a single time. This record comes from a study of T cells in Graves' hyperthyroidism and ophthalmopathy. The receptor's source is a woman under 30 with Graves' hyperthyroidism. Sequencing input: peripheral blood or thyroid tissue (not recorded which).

The CDR3 DNA reads TGTGCCAGCAGCTTGGTAGGGGCGCGAACTGGAGCTTTCTTT. The encoded protein is CASSLVGARTGAFF. This chain links TRBV5-4 with TRBJ1-1, with a possible D match to TRBD1 (5 bases). The CDR3 has 14 residues. Germline CDR1 reads SGHNT; CDR2 reads YYREEE (reference sequence).